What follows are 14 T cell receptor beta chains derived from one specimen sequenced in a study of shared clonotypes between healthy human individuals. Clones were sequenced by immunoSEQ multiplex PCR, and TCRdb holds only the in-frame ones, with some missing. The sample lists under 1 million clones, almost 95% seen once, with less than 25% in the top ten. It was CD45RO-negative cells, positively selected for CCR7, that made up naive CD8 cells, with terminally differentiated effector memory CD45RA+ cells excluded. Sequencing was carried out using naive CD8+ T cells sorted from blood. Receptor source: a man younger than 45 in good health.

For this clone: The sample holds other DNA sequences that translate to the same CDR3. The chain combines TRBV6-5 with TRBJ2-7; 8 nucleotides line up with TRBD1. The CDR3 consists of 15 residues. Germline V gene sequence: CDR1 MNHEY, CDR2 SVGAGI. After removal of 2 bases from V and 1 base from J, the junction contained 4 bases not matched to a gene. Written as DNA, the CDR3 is TGTGCCAGCAGTTACGGAGGGACAGGTTCCTACGAGCAGTACTTC. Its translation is CASSYGGTGSYEQYF.

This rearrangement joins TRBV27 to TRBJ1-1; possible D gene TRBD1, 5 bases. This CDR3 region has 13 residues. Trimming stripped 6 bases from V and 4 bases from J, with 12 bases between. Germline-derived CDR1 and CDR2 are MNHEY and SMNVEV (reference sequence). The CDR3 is CASSRAGPTEAFF. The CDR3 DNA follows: TGTGCCAGCAGCAGGGCGGGGCCCACTGAAGCTTTCTTT.

The CDR3 here is CASSPTGTGGLMNTEAFF. The CDR3 DNA is TGTGCCAGCAGTCCAACCGGGACAGGGGGCTTGATGAACACTGAAGCTTTCTTT. The V and J genes are TRBV27 and TRBJ1-1; 12 nucleotides line up with TRBD1. The V and J ends lost 5 bases and 0 bases, in that order; junction bases with no gene match: 10. Germline-derived CDR1 and CDR2 are MNHEY and SMNVEV (reference sequence). The CDR3 length is 18 residues.

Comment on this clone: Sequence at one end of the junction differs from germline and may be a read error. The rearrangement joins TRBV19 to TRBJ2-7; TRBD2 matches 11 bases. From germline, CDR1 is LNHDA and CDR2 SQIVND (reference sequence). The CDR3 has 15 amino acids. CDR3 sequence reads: CASSLETSGIGEQYF. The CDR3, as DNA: TGTGCCAGTAGTCTAGAGACTAGCGGGATCGGCGAGCAGTACTTC.

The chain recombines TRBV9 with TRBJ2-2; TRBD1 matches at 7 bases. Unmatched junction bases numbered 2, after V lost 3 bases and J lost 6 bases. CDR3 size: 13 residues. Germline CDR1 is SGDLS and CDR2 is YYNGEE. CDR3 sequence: CASSGDRAGELFF. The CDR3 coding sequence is TGTGCCAGCAGCGGTGACAGGGCCGGGGAGCTGTTTTTT.

The CDR3 region has the DNA TGTGCCAGCCGGGGGGGCCGAAATGAAAAACTGTTTTTT. Its protein product is CASRGGRNEKLFF. The chain uses TRBV7-9 and TRBJ1-4; tentative D call: TRBD1 (6 bases). CDR3 length: 13 amino acids. V lost 8 bases and J 5 bases, leaving 12 bases between the germline ends. In germline, CDR1 is SEHNR, CDR2 FQNEAQ (reference sequence).

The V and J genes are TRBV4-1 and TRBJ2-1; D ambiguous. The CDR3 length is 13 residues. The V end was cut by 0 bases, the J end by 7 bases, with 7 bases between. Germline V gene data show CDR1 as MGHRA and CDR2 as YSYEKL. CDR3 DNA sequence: TGCGCCAGCAGCCAAGACGTAATGAATGAGCAGTTCTTC. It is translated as CASSQDVMNEQFF.

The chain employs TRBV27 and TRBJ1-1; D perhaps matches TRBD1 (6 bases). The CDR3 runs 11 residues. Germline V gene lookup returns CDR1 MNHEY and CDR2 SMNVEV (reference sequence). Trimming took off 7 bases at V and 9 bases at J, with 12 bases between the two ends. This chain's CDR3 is CASTGQSQAFF. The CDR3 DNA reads TGTGCCAGCACTGGACAGTCACAAGCTTTCTTT.

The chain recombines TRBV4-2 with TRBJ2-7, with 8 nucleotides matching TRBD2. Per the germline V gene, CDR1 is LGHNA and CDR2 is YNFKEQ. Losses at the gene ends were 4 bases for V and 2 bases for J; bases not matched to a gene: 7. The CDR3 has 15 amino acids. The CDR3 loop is CASSPLYGRAYEQYF. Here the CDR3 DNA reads TGTGCCAGCAGCCCATTGTACGGGAGGGCCTACGAGCAGTACTTC.

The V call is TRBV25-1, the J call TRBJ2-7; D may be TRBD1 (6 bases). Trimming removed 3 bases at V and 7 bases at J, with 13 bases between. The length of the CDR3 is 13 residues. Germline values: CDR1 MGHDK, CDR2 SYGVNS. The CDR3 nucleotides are TGTGCCAGCAGTGACAGGGGACCACGGGAGCAGTACTTC. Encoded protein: CASSDRGPREQYF.

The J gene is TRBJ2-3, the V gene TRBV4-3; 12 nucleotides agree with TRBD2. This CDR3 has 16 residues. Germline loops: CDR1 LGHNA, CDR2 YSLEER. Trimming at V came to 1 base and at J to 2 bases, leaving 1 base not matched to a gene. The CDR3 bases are TGCGCCAGCAGCCAAGGGACTAGCGGGAACACAGATACGCAGTATTTT. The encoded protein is CASSQGTSGNTDTQYF.

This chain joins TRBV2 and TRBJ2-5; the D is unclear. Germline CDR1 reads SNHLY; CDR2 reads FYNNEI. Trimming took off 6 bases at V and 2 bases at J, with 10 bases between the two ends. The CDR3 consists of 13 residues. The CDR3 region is CASSEPRQETQYF. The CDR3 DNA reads TGTGCCAGCAGCGAACCCAGACAAGAGACCCAGTACTTC. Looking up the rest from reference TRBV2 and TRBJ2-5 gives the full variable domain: EPEVTQTPSHQVTQMGQEVILRCVPISNHLYFYWYRQILGQKVEFLVSFYNNEISEKSEIFDDQFSVERPDGSNFTLKIRSTKLEDSAMYFCASSEPRQETQYFGPGTRLLVL.

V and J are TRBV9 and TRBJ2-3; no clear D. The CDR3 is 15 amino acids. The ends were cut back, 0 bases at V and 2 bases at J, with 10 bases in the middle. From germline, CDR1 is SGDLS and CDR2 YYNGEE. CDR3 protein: CASSVVSRFTDTQYF. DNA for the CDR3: TGTGCCAGCAGCGTAGTAAGCAGATTCACAGATACGCAGTATTTT.

CDR3 sequence reads: CASSHGQGNTDTQYF. DNA of the CDR3: TGCGCCAGCAGCCATGGACAGGGCAACACAGATACGCAGTATTTT. The chain uses TRBV5-1 and TRBJ2-3; 8 bases align to TRBD1. Germline loops: CDR1 SGHRS, CDR2 YFSETQ. V lost 4 bases and J lost 2; bases outside the gene matches: 6. This CDR3 spans 15 amino acids. Full variable domain (missing parts from reference TRBV5-1 and TRBJ2-3): KAGVTQTPRYLIKTRGQQVTLSCSPISGHRSVSWYQQTPGQGLQFLFEYFSETQRNKGNFPGRFSGRQFSNSRSEMNVSTLELGDSALYLCASSHGQGNTDTQYFGPGTRLTVL.